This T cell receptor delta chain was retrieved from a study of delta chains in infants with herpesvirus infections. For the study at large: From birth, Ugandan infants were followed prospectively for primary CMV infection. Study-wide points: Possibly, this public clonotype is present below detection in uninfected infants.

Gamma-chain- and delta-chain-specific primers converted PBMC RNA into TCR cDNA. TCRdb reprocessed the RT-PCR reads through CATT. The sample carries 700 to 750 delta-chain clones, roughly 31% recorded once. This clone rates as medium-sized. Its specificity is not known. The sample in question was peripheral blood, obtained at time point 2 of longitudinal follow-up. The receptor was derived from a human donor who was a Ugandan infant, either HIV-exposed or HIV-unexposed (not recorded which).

CDR3 nucleotide sequence: TGTGCAGCAAGCGCGCCCTACCCTACTGGGGGCTACACCGATAAACTCATCTTT. Translated: CAASAPYPTGGYTDKLIF. This rearrangement joins TRAV29/DV5 to TRDJ1; 8 positions match TRDD3. Germline V gives CDR1 NSMFDY, CDR2 ISSIKDK. J was trimmed by 0 bases and V by 0 bases; bases with no gene match: 13. There are 18 residues in the CDR3.